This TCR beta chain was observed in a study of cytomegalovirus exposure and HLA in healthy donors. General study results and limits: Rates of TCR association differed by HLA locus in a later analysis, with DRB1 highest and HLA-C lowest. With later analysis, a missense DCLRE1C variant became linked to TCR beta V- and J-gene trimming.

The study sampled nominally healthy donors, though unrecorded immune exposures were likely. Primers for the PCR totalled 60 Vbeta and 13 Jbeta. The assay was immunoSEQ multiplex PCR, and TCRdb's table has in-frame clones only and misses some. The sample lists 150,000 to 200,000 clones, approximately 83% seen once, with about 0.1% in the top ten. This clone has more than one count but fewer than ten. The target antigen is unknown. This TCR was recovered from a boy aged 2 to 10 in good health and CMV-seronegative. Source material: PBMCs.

CDR3 nucleotide sequence: TGTGCCAGCCACAGCCGCCCCACTGATACGCAGTATTTT. It specifies CASHSRPTDTQYF. The chain carries TRBV5-4 and TRBJ2-3; D is unresolved. Germline V gives CDR1 SGHNT, CDR2 YYREEE (reference sequence). Deletions cut 7 bases from V and 6 bases from J, with 15 bases between. The CDR3 sequence is 13 residues long.